Sequencing of this T cell receptor (beta chain) was carried out in a study of blood T cell repertoires in COVID-19. Looking at the study overall: The United States, Italy and Spain supplied acute and convalescent COVID-19 samples. The analysed material was cDNA or gDNA that came from T cells, B-cell-depleted T cells, or PBMCs.

Under the authors' procedure: Amplification of reference gene primers provided the estimated nucleated cell counts. Libraries were prepared by immunoSEQ multiplex PCR; TCRdb keeps only in-frame clonotypes and omits some of them. V, J and clone size reflect that table, while D and trimming were determined from the DNA. The sample has 29,000 or so clones, approximately 80% seen once; the top ten hold 35% to 55%. Losses at the gene ends were 1 base for V and 5 bases for J; bases not matched to a gene: 10. The CDR3 contains 17 residues. Germline loops: CDR1 SGHTA, CDR2 FQGNSA. The sample taken for sequencing was peripheral blood. This rearrangement joins TRBV7-2 to TRBJ2-1; TRBD2 matches at 8 bases. The receptor comes from a woman in her 70s with acute or convalescent COVID-19. The CDR3 loop is CASSLVGGGVIDNEQFF. CDR3 nucleotides: TGTGCCAGCAGCTTAGTCGGGGGGGGCGTTATTGACAATGAGCAGTTCTTC.